The rows below give T cell receptor beta chains drawn from one sample of a study of naive and memory T cell subsets. TCRdb reanalysed the UMI-ligation and nested PCR reads using MiXCR and keeps one entry per CDR3 protein. The repertoire holds roughly 100,000 distinct CDR3 sequences, with 13% to 15% as singletons. Sequencing input: naive CD8+ T cells from blood. The receptors were sampled from a human donor in good health. The CDR3 runs from the conserved cysteine through the conserved F or W. The order of the fields is D gene, V gene, clone size, J gene, CDR3 DNA, CDR3 protein. A D gene is named only where the DNA matches it firmly. The listing skips clone size in some rows; elsewhere it reads once, few, many or a size class.

>TRBD1|TRBV20-1|-|TRBJ1-5
TGCAGTGCTAGATACAGGGGGGCCGGCAATCAGCCCCAGCATTTT
CSARYRGAGNQPQHF
>TRBD2|TRBV29-1|few|TRBJ2-2
TGCAGCGCTGGCGGGAGTGCAATCAACGTTTACACCGGGGAGCTGTTTTTT
CSAGGSAINVYTGELFF
>TRBD1|TRBV9|few|TRBJ2-7
TGTGCCAGCACGACAGGGCTTAGCTCCTACGAGCAGTACTTC
CASTTGLSSYEQYF
>TRBD2|TRBV20-1|many|TRBJ2-1
TGCAGTGCTATCGGGACCCGGGGACTAGCGGGACCATACAATGAGCAGTTCTTC
CSAIGTRGLAGPYNEQFF
>-|TRBV5-2|-|TRBJ2-1
TGTGCCAGCAACGCCGGACAGTCTTCGCCGGAGGGCAATGAGCAGTTCTTC
CASNAGQSSPEGNEQFF
>TRBD1|TRBV29-1|few|TRBJ2-6
TGCAGCGCACAGACAGGGGGAACCTCTGGGGCCAACGTCCTGACTTTC
CSAQTGGTSGANVLTF
>TRBD1|TRBV4-3|few|TRBJ2-2
TGCGCCAGCAGCCAAGACCACAGGGGGACAACCGGGGAGCTGTTTTTT
CASSQDHRGTTGELFF
>TRBD2|TRBV7-8|-|TRBJ2-3
TGTGCCAGCAGCGGGGGACTAGCGGGGGGGCCCCACAAATTAGATACGCAGTATTTT
CASSGGLAGGPHKLDTQYF
>-|TRBV20-1|few|TRBJ1-1
TGCAGTGCTCGGGACACTGAAGCTTTCTTT
CSARDTEAFF
>-|TRBV24-1|-|TRBJ1-2
TGTGCCACCAGTGATACAGCAGGGGCTGACTATGGCTACACCTTC
CATSDTAGADYGYTF
>-|TRBV4-2|-|TRBJ2-3
TGTGCCAGCAGCCCCCCGGTTGGTAGCGGAGGCACAGATACGCAGTATTTT
CASSPPVGSGGTDTQYF
>-|TRBV3-1|-|TRBJ1-4
TGTGCCAGCAGCCAAGAACAGGGTTATGAAAAACTGTTTTTT
CASSQEQGYEKLFF
>TRBD1|TRBV29-1|many|TRBJ2-7
TGCAGCGTTGAGGACAGGGTCTCCTACGAGCAGTACTTC
CSVEDRVSYEQYF
>TRBD2|TRBV27|-|TRBJ2-1
TGTGCCAGCAGTCGTGGGACTAGCGGGGCTCTTTACAATGAGCAGTTCTTC
CASSRGTSGALYNEQFF
>TRBD1|TRBV4-3|-|TRBJ2-2
TGCGCCAGCAGCCAAGATCAAAGGGACAGGACGAACACCGGGGAGCTGTTTTTT
CASSQDQRDRTNTGELFF
>-|TRBV12-5|many|TRBJ1-1
TGTGCTAGTGGTTTGTCAGAATTCACTGAAGCTTTCTTT
CASGLSEFTEAFF
>-|TRBV7-8|-|TRBJ2-1
TGTGCCAGCAGCCCACAGGGGGGGTTTACGCTACTCACAATGAGCGAGCAGTTCTTC
CASSPQGGFTLLTMSEQFF
>TRBD1|TRBV4-3|many|TRBJ2-3
TGCGCCAGCAGCCAAGATTCGACAGGGAGAGGAAATACGCAGTATTTT
CASSQDSTGRGNTQYF
>-|TRBV6-1|few|TRBJ1-2
TGTGCCAGCACAAACAGGGTCGGCTACACCTTC
CASTNRVGYTF
>TRBD1|TRBV12-3/TRBV12-4|many|TRBJ1-1
TGTGCCAGCAGTCCGACAGGGGGCGATGAGAACACTGAAGCTTTCTTT
CASSPTGGDENTEAFF
>-|TRBV7-3|-|TRBJ2-3
TGTGCCAGCAGCGCATCTCCAGATACGCAGTATTTT
CASSASPDTQYF
>TRBD2|TRBV19|-|TRBJ2-7
TGTGCCAGTAGTACTACTAGCGGGCGATCTTCAGAGCAGTACTTC
CASSTTSGRSSEQYF
>TRBD1|TRBV10-3|many|TRBJ1-1
TGTGCCATCAGTGATGGGACAGGGTTAGACACTGAAGCTTTCTTT
CAISDGTGLDTEAFF
>-|TRBV10-3|-|TRBJ1-1
TGTGCCACCGTGGACCTGAACCTGGAAGCTTTCTTT
CATVDLNLEAFF
>-|TRBV5-4|-|TRBJ1-3
TGTGCCAGCAGCTTCAAAGGAAACACCATATATTTT
CASSFKGNTIYF
>-|TRBV21-1|-|TRBJ1-6
TGTGCCAGCAGCAAAAACCGACAGGGGTCAGGTTCACCCCTCCACTTT
CASSKNRQGSGSPLHF
>-|TRBV7-9|few|TRBJ1-4
TGTGCCAGCAGCATCGGGACGGTCGGAAAACTGTTTTTT
CASSIGTVGKLFF
>-|TRBV28|many|TRBJ2-6
TGTGCCGTCACTGGCTCTGGGGCCAACGTCCTGACTTTC
CAVTGSGANVLTF
>TRBD1|TRBV7-9|few|TRBJ1-1
TGTGCCAGCAGCTCGACAGGGACGAACACTGAAGCTTTCTTT
CASSSTGTNTEAFF
>-|TRBV11-2|many|TRBJ1-2
TGTGCCAGCAGCTCCCAGGGCAGGGACAAAGGCTACACCTTC
CASSSQGRDKGYTF
>-|TRBV9|-|TRBJ1-4
TGTGCCAGCAGCGTAGACGGAGACGCGAATGAAAAACTGTTTTTT
CASSVDGDANEKLFF
>-|TRBV29-1|many|TRBJ1-4
TGCAGCGTTGAGGCAGGGGAACTGTTTTTT
CSVEAGELFF
>TRBD1|TRBV15|few|TRBJ1-1
TGTGCCACCAGCAGGACAGGGGAAGGCACTGAAGCTTTCTTT
CATSRTGEGTEAFF
>TRBD2|TRBV3-1|many|TRBJ2-3
TGTGCCAGCAGCCAAGGAGCGGGAGGTACAGATACGCAGTATTTT
CASSQGAGGTDTQYF
>-|TRBV20-1|-|TRBJ2-1
TGCAGTGCTACAATAACAAATGAGCAGTTCTTC
CSATITNEQFF
>-|TRBV27|few|TRBJ2-3
TGTGCCAGCAGTCGGGGGCCTAGGGCCGACACAGATACGCAGTATTTT
CASSRGPRADTDTQYF
>-|TRBV9|-|TRBJ2-3
TGTGCCAGCAGCGATAGGAGGCTCACAGATACGCAGTATTTT
CASSDRRLTDTQYF
>-|TRBV5-4|-|TRBJ2-2
TGTGCCAGCAGCCCGGGGACATTCGTCACCGGGGAGCTGTTTTTT
CASSPGTFVTGELFF
>-|TRBV12-3/TRBV12-4|-|TRBJ1-2
TGTGCCAGCAGTTTAGAGTGGGGCTACACCTTC
CASSLEWGYTF
>-|TRBV19|few|TRBJ2-7
TGTGCCAGTAGTTACAGGAAAAACGAGCAGTACTTC
CASSYRKNEQYF
>-|TRBV12-3/TRBV12-4|many|TRBJ1-1
TGTGCCAGCAGTTTATTCGACACTGAAGCTTTCTTT
CASSLFDTEAFF
>-|TRBV2|-|TRBJ2-7
TGTGCCAGCAAGGTGGAGGGCTACGAGCAGTACTTC
CASKVEGYEQYF
>TRBD1|TRBV2|few|TRBJ1-1
TGTGCCAGCAGTGAAGATCTCGGGACAGGGCTAAAAGCTTTCTTT
CASSEDLGTGLKAFF
>-|TRBV7-3|few|TRBJ1-1
TGTGCCAGCAGCTTAAGCAAGAACACTGAAGCTTTCTTT
CASSLSKNTEAFF
>-|TRBV10-3|-|TRBJ2-3
TGTGCCATCAAGGAGGAGAACACAGATACGCAGTATTTT
CAIKEENTDTQYF
>TRBD1|TRBV5-1|-|TRBJ1-1
TGCGCCAGCAGCTGGGGGCCGGGACAGTTTGTGAACACTGAAGCTTTCTTT
CASSWGPGQFVNTEAFF
>TRBD1|TRBV7-9|few|TRBJ1-2
TGTGCCAGCAGCTTAGGGACAGGGCTGGACTATGGCTACACCTTC
CASSLGTGLDYGYTF
>-|TRBV2|-|TRBJ1-5
TGTGCCAGCAGTGAAGCGTTTGATATGGATAGCAATCAGCCCCAGCATTTT
CASSEAFDMDSNQPQHF
>-|TRBV5-6|-|TRBJ1-3
TGTGCCAGCAGCTTCGGGCCGCTCCCAGGAAACACCATATATTTT
CASSFGPLPGNTIYF
>-|TRBV9|many|TRBJ2-7
TGTGCCAGCAGCCCCTCAGGTCCCTCCTACGAGCAGTACTTC
CASSPSGPSYEQYF
>-|TRBV6-6|few|TRBJ2-3
TGTGCCAGCAGTTACTACCGCCAAGGCACAGATACGCAGTATTTT
CASSYYRQGTDTQYF
>TRBD1|TRBV7-9|-|TRBJ2-3
TGTGCCAGCAGCCCGGGACAGGGGATAGATACGCAGTATTTT
CASSPGQGIDTQYF